This paragraph reports one TCR beta chain. V was clipped by 1 base and J by 15 bases; unmatched bases: 8. CDR3 length equals 13 residues. Germline CDR1 and CDR2: LNHDA and SQIVND (reference sequence). The table came from immunoSEQ multiplex PCR; TCRdb's copy has only in-frame clones and leaves some out. The data hold around 40,000 clones, with around 88% observed a single time. These data originate in a study of PD-L1 blockade in urothelial cancer. Time point meaning: peripheral blood 6 weeks after treatment start. Patients were diagnosed with urothelial carcinoma, either locally advanced or metastatic.

The clonotype comes from a man aged 60 to 75 with urothelial cancer. The sequencing used PBMCs, collected around atezolizumab (anti-PD-L1) treatment. The genes are TRBV19 and TRBJ2-1, with 8 bases identical to TRBD1. Written as DNA, the CDR3 is TGTGCCAGTAGTATAGTGAGCTGGACAGGGCCGTTCTTC. It yields the protein CASSIVSWTGPFF. The full variable domain, rest sourced from reference TRBV19 and TRBJ2-1, is DGGITQSPKYLFRKEGQNVTLSCEQNLNHDAMYWYRQDPGQGLRLIYYSQIVNDFQKGDIAEGYSVSREKKESFPLTVTSAQKNPTAFYLCASSIVSWTGPFFGPGTRLTVL.